The rows below give T cell receptor beta chains drawn from one sample of a study of shared clonotypes between healthy human individuals. Only in-frame clones appear in the TCRdb table, and some are missing; sequencing was by immunoSEQ multiplex PCR. The table lists around 1,000,000 clones, 60% to 85% of them singletons. Sequencing was performed on memory CD4+ T cells from PBMCs. The receptor source for this set is a man younger than 35 in good health. Some clones in this sample may be carry-over from other donors' samples. Both conserved end residues are part of each CDR3. The D gene is left open where the match is weak. A row's size may be missing; if present it is once, few, many or a size class.

TRBJ2-7 NA TRBV7-9 NA CASSLARRSEYEQYF TGTGCCAGCAGCTTAGCGAGGCGGTCCGAATACGAGCAGTACTTC
TRBJ2-1 NA TRBV6-5 NA CASRRTGGANNEQFF TGTGCCAGCAGACGTACAGGGGGGGCAAACAATGAGCAGTTCTTC
TRBJ2-7 NA TRBV6-5 NA CASSTSAAGNPQQYF TGTGCCAGCAGTACCTCGGCGGCCGGGAACCCACAGCAGTACTTC
TRBJ2-5 NA TRBV7-8 NA CASRRGGETQYF TGTGCCAGCAGGCGGGGCGGGGAGACCCAGTACTTC
TRBJ2-1 NA TRBV5-1 TRBD2 CASSPTSGRSYNEQFF TGCGCCAGCAGCCCTACTAGCGGACGCTCCTACAATGAGCAGTTCTTC
TRBJ2-2 NA TRBV19 TRBD1 CASSIPTGANTGELFF TGTGCCAGTAGTATCCCGACAGGGGCGAACACCGGGGAGCTGTTTTTT
TRBJ1-2 once TRBV10-2 NA CASGANYGYTF TGCGCCAGCGGGGCTAACTATGGCTACACCTTC
TRBJ1-1 NA TRBV6-1 NA CASNWGGLGNTEAFF TGTGCCAGCAACTGGGGGGGACTGGGGAACACTGAAGCTTTCTTT
TRBJ2-6 NA TRBV28 TRBD2 CASRGGGNLFGANVLTF TGTGCCAGCAGAGGCGGGGGGAATCTTTTTGGGGCCAACGTCCTGACTTTC
TRBJ1-5 NA TRBV6-5 NA CASSYARGQPQHF TGTGCCAGCAGTTACGCCAGAGGCCAGCCCCAGCATTTT
TRBJ2-7 NA TRBV28 TRBD1 CASTGQGAGEQYF TGTGCCAGCACGGGACAGGGGGCTGGGGAGCAGTACTTC
TRBJ2-1 NA TRBV7-9 TRBD2 CASSFSGVEQFF TGTGCCAGCAGCTTTAGCGGGGTTGAGCAGTTCTTC
TRBJ1-5 NA TRBV19 TRBD1 CASSRGQWGNQPQHF TGTGCCAGTAGTAGGGGACAGTGGGGCAATCAGCCCCAGCATTTT
TRBJ2-1 NA TRBV11-3 TRBD1 CASSFLGQEYNEQFF TGTGCCAGCAGCTTTCTAGGACAGGAGTACAATGAGCAGTTCTTC
TRBJ1-5 few TRBV4-2 NA CASSQWMAQPQHF TGTGCCAGCAGCCAATGGATGGCACAGCCCCAGCATTTT
TRBJ1-3 NA TRBV6-6 NA CASSYGTNSGNTIYF TGTGCCAGCAGTTACGGGACCAATTCTGGAAACACCATATATTTT
TRBJ1-2 NA TRBV5-6 NA CASSWGLYGYTF TGTGCCAGCAGTTGGGGCCTCTATGGCTACACCTTC
TRBJ2-1 NA TRBV7-2 TRBD1 CASSLQGQMYNEQFF TGTGCCAGCAGCTTACAGGGACAGATGTACAATGAGCAGTTCTTC
TRBJ1-2 once TRBV11-2 TRBD1 CASSSQSQGDGYTF TGTGCCAGCAGCTCACAGTCACAGGGGGATGGCTACACCTTC
TRBJ2-7 once TRBV2 TRBD2 CASRLLTSGSYEQYF TGTGCCAGCAGACTACTGACTAGCGGTAGTTACGAGCAGTACTTC
TRBJ1-2 NA TRBV25-1 NA CASSDLNSYGYTF TGTGCCAGCAGTGATCTCAATAGCTATGGCTACACCTTC
TRBJ2-5 many TRBV30 NA CAWSIKGSETQYF TGTGCCTGGAGTATAAAGGGATCGGAGACCCAGTACTTC
TRBJ2-7 NA TRBV6-1 NA CASSAAGLGVYEQYF TGTGCCAGCAGCGCTGCAGGGCTCGGGGTCTACGAGCAGTACTTC